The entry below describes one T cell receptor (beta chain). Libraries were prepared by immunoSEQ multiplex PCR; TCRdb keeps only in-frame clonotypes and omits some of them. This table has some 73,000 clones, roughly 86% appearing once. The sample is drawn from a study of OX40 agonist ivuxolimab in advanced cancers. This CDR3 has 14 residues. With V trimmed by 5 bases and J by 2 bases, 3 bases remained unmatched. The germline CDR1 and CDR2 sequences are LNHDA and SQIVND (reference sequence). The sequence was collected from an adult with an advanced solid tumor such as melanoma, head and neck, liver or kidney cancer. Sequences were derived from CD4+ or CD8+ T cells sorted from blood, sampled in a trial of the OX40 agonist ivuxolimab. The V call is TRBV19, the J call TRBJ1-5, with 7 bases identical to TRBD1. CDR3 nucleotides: TGTGCCAGTAGTCCCGGGACAGGCAATCAGCCCCAGCATTTT. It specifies CASSPGTGNQPQHF. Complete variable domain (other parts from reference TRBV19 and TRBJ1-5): DGGITQSPKYLFRKEGQNVTLSCEQNLNHDAMYWYRQDPGQGLRLIYYSQIVNDFQKGDIAEGYSVSREKKESFPLTVTSAQKNPTAFYLCASSPGTGNQPQHFGDGTRLSIL.